The 5 T cell receptor beta chains reported below all come from one sample, sequenced in a study of CD8+ T cells in alopecia areata. Treatment given: oral pan-JAK inhibitor, 5-10 mg twice daily. It was cDNA, reverse transcribed from extracted RNA, that served as the sequencing template. TCRdb's copy holds only in-frame clones and misses some; the assay was immunoSEQ multiplex PCR. The sample has approximately 190,000 clones, more than 45% seen once. Source: CD4+ T cells sorted from blood, taken at week 24, from a patient treated with tofacitinib. These receptors were obtained from a human donor with alopecia areata.

The table lists this clone with many counts. CDR3 coding DNA: TGTGCCAGCAGTTCCCGGCAGGGGGATACGCAGTATTTT. As protein: CASSSRQGDTQYF. The chain employs TRBV6-5 and TRBJ2-3; tentative D call: TRBD1 (6 bases). Germline V gene data show CDR1 as MNHEY and CDR2 as SVGAGI. This CDR3 spans 13 amino acids. Trimming pared 4 bases from V and 6 bases from J, leaving 11 bases between.

The chain is built from TRBV7-2 and TRBJ2-7; 7 bases align to TRBD2. There are 15 residues in the CDR3. V gave up 5 bases and J gave up 0 bases; unmatched junction bases: 7. Germline values: CDR1 SGHTA, CDR2 FQGNSA. The CDR3 region is CASSQTRDYSYEQYF. CDR3 DNA: TGTGCCAGCAGCCAAACTAGGGACTACTCCTACGAGCAGTACTTC. Full variable domain (missing parts from reference TRBV7-2 and TRBJ2-7): GAGVSQSPSNKVTEKGKDVELRCDPISGHTALYWYRQSLGQGLEFLIYFQGNSAPDKSGLPSDRFSAERTGGSVSTLTIQRTQQEDSAVYLCASSQTRDYSYEQYFGPGTRLTVT.

The chain has TRBV29-1 and TRBJ1-2; no definite D call. Germline V gives CDR1 SQVTM, CDR2 ANQGSEA. V was shortened by 0 bases and J by 6 bases, with 5 bases between the two germline ends. The CDR3 consists of 11 residues. The CDR3 spells CSVEEGNGYTF. The CDR3 DNA sequence: TGCAGCGTTGAAGAGGGCAATGGCTACACCTTC.

The gene calls are TRBV29-1 and TRBJ1-1, with D unclear. This CDR3 has 13 residues. Looked up from germline, CDR1 is SQVTM and CDR2 is ANQGSEA. The V end was cut by 3 bases, the J end by 1 base, with 9 bases between. The CDR3 region has the DNA TGCAGCGTTGATTCAAGAGCGAACACTGAAGCTTTCTTT. It yields the protein CSVDSRANTEAFF. Full variable domain (rest looked up from reference TRBV29-1 and TRBJ1-1): SAVISQKPSRDICQRGTSLTIQCQVDSQVTMMFWYRQQPGQSLTLIATANQGSEATYESGFVIDKFPISRPNLTFSTLTVSNMSPEDSSIYLCSVDSRANTEAFFGQGTRLTVV.

The V call is TRBV29-1, the J call TRBJ2-3; 7 bases match TRBD2. J gave up 0 bases and V 6 bases, and 3 bases lay outside the gene matches. Germline V CDR1 and CDR2: SQVTM, ANQGSEA. This CDR3 contains 13 residues. The CDR3: CSVRRGSTDTQYF. CDR3 in DNA: TGCAGCGTAAGGCGGGGGAGCACAGATACGCAGTATTTT.